The entry below gives a single TCR beta chain sequence along with its context. Described treatment: oral pan-JAK inhibitor, 5-10 mg twice daily. Reverse transcription of extracted RNA yielded cDNA, which provided the sequencing template. This table comes from immunoSEQ multiplex PCR, and its TCRdb copy is limited to in-frame clones, with some not included. The table shows 95,000 to 100,000 clones, with 50% to 75% occurring only once. The sample originates from a study of CD8+ T cells in alopecia areata. Study as a whole: Tofacitinib lasted 6 to 18 months, then 6 months off drug.

Sequences were derived from CD8+ T cells sorted from blood, sampled at week 4, from a patient treated with tofacitinib. The sequence was obtained from a human donor with alopecia areata.

The CDR3 loop reads CSALDRKNNEQFF. CDR3 coding DNA: TGCAGCGCCCTGGACCGGAAAAACAATGAGCAGTTCTTC. The chain is built from TRBV29-1 and TRBJ2-1; D is uncertain. The CDR3 runs 13 residues. V dropped 7 bases and J dropped 5 bases, with 15 bases sitting between them. From germline, CDR1 is SQVTM and CDR2 ANQGSEA.